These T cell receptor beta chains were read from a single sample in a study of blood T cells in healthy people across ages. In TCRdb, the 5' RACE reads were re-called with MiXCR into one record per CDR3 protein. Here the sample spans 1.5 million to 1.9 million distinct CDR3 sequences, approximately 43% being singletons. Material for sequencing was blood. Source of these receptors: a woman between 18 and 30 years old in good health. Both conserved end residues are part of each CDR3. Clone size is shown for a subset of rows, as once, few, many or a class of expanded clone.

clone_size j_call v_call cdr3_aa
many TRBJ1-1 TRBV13 CASSTGGTEAFF
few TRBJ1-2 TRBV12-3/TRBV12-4 CATQGGYGYTF
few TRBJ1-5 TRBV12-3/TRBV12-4 CASSLHGEPQHF
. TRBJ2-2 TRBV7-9 CASRPWHRANTGELFF
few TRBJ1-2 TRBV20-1 CSARLLLGYGYTF
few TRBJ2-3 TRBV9 CASSATGTSRSGPTDTQYF
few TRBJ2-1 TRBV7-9 CASSPPIYNEQFF
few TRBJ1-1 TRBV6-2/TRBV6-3 CASTQINTEAFF
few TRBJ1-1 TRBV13 CASSQNRDRAFF
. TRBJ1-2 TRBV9 CASSARTARNGYTF
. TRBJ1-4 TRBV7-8 CASSRRNPNEKLFF
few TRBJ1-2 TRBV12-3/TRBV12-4 CASSYRGIYGYTF
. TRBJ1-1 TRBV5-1 CASSLSSGTRARAFF
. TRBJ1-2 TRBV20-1 CSARARDRGHYGYTF
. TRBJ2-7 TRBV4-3 CASSQGWASYEQYF
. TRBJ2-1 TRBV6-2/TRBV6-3 CASSYLGGALRGPSWNEQFF
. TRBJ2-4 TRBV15 CATSREGEKNIQYF
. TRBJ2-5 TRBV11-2 CASSLRQGLGETQYF
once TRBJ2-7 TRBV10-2 CASNQGISYEQYF
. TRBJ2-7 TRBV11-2 CASTKSWTGGYEQYF
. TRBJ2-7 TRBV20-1 CSARPAGGTYEQYF
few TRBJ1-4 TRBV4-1 CASSQESGGPEKLFF
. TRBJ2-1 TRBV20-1 CSARRVNEQFF
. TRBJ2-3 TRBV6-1 CASRGYGTDTQYF
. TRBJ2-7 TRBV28 CASWKRELSYEQYF
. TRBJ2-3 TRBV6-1 CASSAQGLGGDTQYF
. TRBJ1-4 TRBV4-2 CASKPGQGLEKQFF
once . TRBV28 CASRTSGTSGIWGYNEQYF
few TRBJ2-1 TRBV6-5 CASSYGGGYSYNEQFF
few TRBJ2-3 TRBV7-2 CASSLGGWTDTQYF
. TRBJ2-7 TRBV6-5 CASSYSGAGSYEQYF